This T cell receptor (beta chain) is drawn from a study of vaccination and CD4 T cells after COVID-19. About the research overall: Post-COVID specimens were obtained a median 101 days after diagnosis (range 35 to 161). Control cultures, each given a CEFX pool, an HIV-1 Nef pool, or no peptide, were included. Findings and caveats of the study: Clonotypes reactive to SARS-CoV-2 had a median that went up from approximately 21 to 40, but not significantly.

Treatment meaning: roughly 10-day PBMC culture with coronavirus spike peptide pools or control peptides (ViraFEST assay). This clonotype has a handful of counts. The antigen remains unidentified. Trimming took 5 bases from V and 0 from J, leaving 9 bases between them. In germline, CDR1 is DFQATT, CDR2 SNEGSKA (reference sequence). The CDR3 covers 13 residues. Oncomine TCR Beta short-read sequencing was applied to DNA from cultured CD4+ T cells. Extraction of genomic DNA was performed on cultured CD4+ T cells. TCRdb ran MiXCR on the PCR reads and lists one entry per CDR3 protein. The data contain roughly 20,000 distinct CDR3 sequences, around 50% of them singletons.

The chain combines TRBV20-1 with TRBJ2-3; D is ambiguous. This sequence originates from a human donor who had recovered from COVID-19. The sequenced sample was CD4+ T cells from blood, cultured in vitro. In DNA, the CDR3 is TGCAGTGCTCCCCCTGGTAGCACAGATACGCAGTATTTT. Its translation: CSAPPGSTDTQYF.